Listed below are T cell receptor beta chains from one sample, sequenced in a study of CD8 T cells in ankylosing spondylitis. TCRdb independently ran MiXCR on the 5' RACE reads; one entry per CDR3 protein. The data contain some 450,000 distinct CDR3 sequences, roughly 17% of them seen just once; the ten biggest clones take up approximately 1%. Sequencing input: blood, either unsorted or a sorted T cell fraction (not recorded which). Source of these receptors: a male donor with ankylosing spondylitis. Both conserved end residues are part of each CDR3. A D gene is named only where the DNA matches it firmly. For some rows the clone size is stated as once, few or many, or as a class when expanded; others skip it.

V: TRBV18; D: .; size: .; J: TRBJ1-1; CDR3: CASSQNLGTSEAFF; DNA: TGTGCCAGCTCACAAAACCTTGGGACCTCGGAAGCTTTCTTT
V: TRBV12-3/TRBV12-4; D: TRBD1; size: many; J: TRBJ2-1; CDR3: CASSADRGPYNEQFF; DNA: TGTGCCAGCAGTGCGGACAGGGGGCCCTACAATGAGCAGTTCTTC
V: TRBV28; D: TRBD1; size: few; J: TRBJ2-1; CDR3: CASSSPTGPQFF; DNA: TGTGCCAGCAGTTCCCCGACAGGGCCGCAGTTCTTC
V: TRBV18; D: .; size: .; J: TRBJ2-1; CDR3: CASSQDSYNEQFF; DNA: TGTGCCAGCTCACAAGACAGCTACAATGAGCAGTTCTTC
V: TRBV6-1; D: TRBD1; size: .; J: TRBJ2-7; CDR3: CASSGTYRGHYEQYF; DNA: TGTGCCAGCAGCGGTACGTACAGGGGGCACTACGAGCAGTACTTC
V: TRBV20-1; D: .; size: few; J: TRBJ2-1; CDR3: CSARDLAGAFSGNEQFF; DNA: TGCAGTGCTAGAGATCTGGCGGGGGCCTTTTCTGGCAATGAGCAGTTCTTC
V: TRBV5-1; D: TRBD2; size: many; J: TRBJ2-1; CDR3: CASSLDPSGTLYNEQFF; DNA: TGCGCCAGCAGCTTGGACCCTAGCGGGACGCTATACAATGAGCAGTTCTTC
V: TRBV3-1; D: .; size: once; J: TRBJ1-3; CDR3: CASSQIPNSGNTIYF; DNA: TGTGCCAGCAGCCAAATCCCAAACTCTGGAAACACCATATATTTT
V: TRBV30; D: .; size: few; J: TRBJ1-1; CDR3: CAWSVRRRDEAFF; DNA: TGTGCCTGGAGTGTAAGGCGCAGGGACGAAGCTTTCTTT
V: TRBV6-1; D: TRBD1; size: few; J: TRBJ1-6; CDR3: CASRLSGTASSYNSPLHF; DNA: TGTGCCAGCCGCTTGTCTGGGACAGCGAGCTCCTATAATTCACCCCTCCACTTT
V: TRBV6-1; D: TRBD1; size: few; J: TRBJ1-5; CDR3: CASSENRGGNQPQHF; DNA: TGTGCCAGCAGTGAAAACAGGGGTGGCAATCAGCCCCAGCATTTT
V: TRBV20-1; D: .; size: few; J: TRBJ2-1; CDR3: CSARDPTGIYNEQFF; DNA: TGCAGTGCTAGAGATCCAACAGGGATTTACAATGAGCAGTTCTTC
V: TRBV10-3; D: TRBD2; size: many; J: TRBJ2-2; CDR3: CAISGSSGSFANTGELFF; DNA: TGTGCCATCAGTGGGTCGAGCGGGAGCTTCGCGAACACCGGGGAGCTGTTTTTT
V: TRBV12-3/TRBV12-4; D: TRBD1; size: many; J: TRBJ1-6; CDR3: CASSSDPTGLSPLHF; DNA: TGTGCCAGCAGTTCCGATCCGACAGGGCTCTCACCCCTCCACTTT
V: TRBV7-9; D: .; size: .; J: TRBJ2-7; CDR3: CASSLHGDNSHEQYF; DNA: TGTGCCAGCAGCTTACACGGGGATAATAGCCACGAGCAGTACTTC
V: TRBV5-1; D: .; size: many; J: TRBJ2-1; CDR3: CASITYQDFSSYNEQFF; DNA: TGCGCCAGCATCACATATCAGGACTTCAGCTCCTACAATGAGCAGTTCTTC
V: TRBV18; D: TRBD1; size: few; J: TRBJ1-3; CDR3: CASSPDRATGNTIYF; DNA: TGTGCCAGCTCACCGGACAGGGCAACTGGAAACACCATATATTTT
V: TRBV24-1; D: .; size: .; J: TRBJ2-1; CDR3: CATSEGLNNEQFF; DNA: TGTGCCACCAGTGAAGGACTAAACAATGAGCAGTTCTTC
V: TRBV20-1; D: .; size: .; J: TRBJ1-5; CDR3: CSAQDRSNQPQHF; DNA: TGCAGTGCGCAGGACCGTAGCAATCAGCCCCAGCATTTT
V: TRBV28; D: .; size: .; J: TRBJ1-4; CDR3: CASNTAGGGLKLFF; DNA: TGTGCCAGCAACACCGCCGGGGGAGGCTTAAAACTGTTTTTT
V: TRBV5-1; D: TRBD2; size: .; J: TRBJ2-3; CDR3: CASSLGWGGYSTDTQYF; DNA: TGCGCCAGCAGCTTGGGGTGGGGGGGTTATAGCACAGATACGCAGTATTTT
V: TRBV4-1; D: .; size: few; J: TRBJ2-4; CDR3: CASSQRDTAGFQYF; DNA: TGCGCCAGCAGCCAGAGGGACACCGCCGGTTTTCAGTACTTC
V: TRBV7-9; D: .; size: .; J: TRBJ1-2; CDR3: CASSPLPGLDGYTF; DNA: TGTGCCAGCAGCCCACTCCCAGGATTAGATGGCTACACCTTC
V: TRBV27; D: TRBD2; size: few; J: TRBJ2-5; CDR3: CASIPLAGGIPETQYF; DNA: TGTGCCAGCATCCCTCTAGCGGGAGGGATCCCTGAGACCCAGTACTTC
V: TRBV30; D: TRBD2; size: few; J: TRBJ2-1; CDR3: CAWSSSGSSYNEQFF; DNA: TGTGCCTGGAGTAGTAGCGGGAGCTCCTACAATGAGCAGTTCTTC
V: TRBV6-1; D: .; size: few; J: TRBJ1-1; CDR3: CASSPTGKRTEAFF; DNA: TGTGCCAGCAGTCCCACAGGGAAACGAACTGAAGCTTTCTTT
V: TRBV11-3; D: TRBD1; size: once; J: TRBJ2-2; CDR3: CASSLVLQGVGELFF; DNA: TGTGCCAGCAGCTTAGTTCTGCAGGGGGTCGGGGAGCTGTTTTTT
V: TRBV5-1; D: .; size: .; J: TRBJ2-3; CDR3: CASSRDGRETDTQYF; DNA: TGCGCCAGCAGCCGAGACGGGAGAGAGACAGATACGCAGTATTTT
V: TRBV29-1; D: TRBD2; size: .; J: TRBJ2-7; CDR3: CSVIAGGRYEQYF; DNA: TGCAGCGTCATAGCGGGAGGTCGATACGAGCAGTACTTC
V: TRBV12-3/TRBV12-4; D: .; size: .; J: TRBJ1-4; CDR3: CASSLGTGFSGTNEKLFF; DNA: TGTGCCAGCAGTTTAGGCACAGGGTTTTCAGGAACTAATGAAAAACTGTTTTTT
V: TRBV6-5; D: .; size: .; J: TRBJ2-7; CDR3: CASRTGLEQYF; DNA: TGTGCCAGCAGGACGGGTCTCGAGCAGTACTTC
V: TRBV20-1; D: .; size: .; J: TRBJ1-5; CDR3: CSARVTGSNQPQHF; DNA: TGCAGTGCTAGAGTTACGGGGAGCAATCAGCCCCAGCATTTT
V: TRBV9; D: .; size: .; J: TRBJ1-2; CDR3: CASSVGIRGVNYGYTF; DNA: TGTGCCAGCAGCGTAGGGATCCGGGGGGTCAACTATGGCTACACCTTC
V: TRBV5-1; D: TRBD2; size: few; J: TRBJ2-7; CDR3: CASSPSTSGAYEQYF; DNA: TGCGCCAGCAGCCCTTCGACTAGCGGGGCATACGAGCAGTACTTC
V: TRBV4-2; D: TRBD1; size: many; J: TRBJ1-6; CDR3: CASSQDWDSYSPLHF; DNA: TGTGCCAGCAGCCAAGATTGGGACAGTTATTCACCCCTCCACTTT
V: TRBV12-3/TRBV12-4; D: TRBD1; size: few; J: TRBJ1-3; CDR3: CASTARQGASGNTIYF; DNA: TGTGCCAGCACTGCTCGACAGGGGGCTTCTGGAAACACCATATATTTT
V: TRBV7-9; D: .; size: .; J: TRBJ1-3; CDR3: CASSLTRTVSGNTIYF; DNA: TGTGCCAGCAGCTTAACCCGGACAGTCTCTGGAAACACCATATATTTT
V: TRBV6-5; D: .; size: few; J: TRBJ1-6; CDR3: CASSSLPTGDSPLHF; DNA: TGTGCCAGCAGTTCCCTCCCCACGGGGGATTCACCCCTCCACTTT
V: TRBV20-1; D: TRBD2; size: .; J: TRBJ2-3; CDR3: CSARDLVLAGDTQYF; DNA: TGCAGTGCTAGAGATCTAGTACTAGCGGGGGATACGCAGTATTTT
V: TRBV5-1; D: TRBD2; size: few; J: TRBJ2-7; CDR3: CASQLGLAGPYEQYF; DNA: TGCGCCAGCCAGTTGGGACTAGCGGGACCCTACGAGCAGTACTTC
V: TRBV5-1; D: .; size: few; J: TRBJ2-3; CDR3: CASSSGFFTDTQYF; DNA: TGCGCCAGCAGCTCCGGCTTTTTCACAGATACGCAGTATTTT
V: TRBV29-1; D: TRBD2; size: many; J: TRBJ2-2; CDR3: CSASGATNTGELFF; DNA: TGCAGCGCAAGCGGGGCGACGAACACCGGGGAGCTGTTTTTT
V: TRBV7-9; D: TRBD2; size: many; J: TRBJ2-6; CDR3: CASSLAGSGANVLTF; DNA: TGTGCCAGCAGTCTAGCGGGCTCTGGGGCCAACGTCCTGACTTTC
V: TRBV6-1; D: .; size: .; J: TRBJ2-3; CDR3: CASTSGHRGLRTDTQYF; DNA: TGTGCCAGCACCTCCGGGCACCGCGGCTTGCGCACAGATACGCAGTATTTT
V: TRBV5-1; D: .; size: .; J: TRBJ2-3; CDR3: CASSLGPGSTDTQYF; DNA: TGCGCCAGCAGCTTGGGACCCGGGAGCACAGATACGCAGTATTTT
V: TRBV20-1; D: TRBD1; size: .; J: TRBJ1-4; CDR3: CSAGDREKLFF; DNA: TGCAGTGCTGGGGACAGAGAAAAACTGTTTTTT
V: TRBV11-2; D: .; size: many; J: TRBJ1-5; CDR3: CASSLAGGSNQPQHF; DNA: TGTGCCAGCAGCTTAGCCGGCGGTAGCAATCAGCCCCAGCATTTT
V: TRBV21-1; D: .; size: once; J: TRBJ2-1; CDR3: CASSKGGTSSYNEQFF; DNA: TGTGCCAGCAGCAAAGGGGGGACTAGCTCCTACAATGAGCAGTTCTTC
V: TRBV7-2; D: TRBD2; size: few; J: TRBJ2-3; CDR3: CASSLQGTSLTDTQYF; DNA: TGTGCCAGCAGCCTCCAAGGGACTAGCCTCACAGATACGCAGTATTTT
V: TRBV7-9; D: .; size: few; J: TRBJ2-7; CDR3: CASSLRGGGDEQYF; DNA: TGTGCCAGCAGCTTAAGAGGAGGGGGCGACGAGCAGTACTTC
V: TRBV5-1; D: .; size: few; J: TRBJ1-5; CDR3: CASSFGVGSNQPQHF; DNA: TGCGCCAGCAGCTTCGGAGTAGGTAGCAATCAGCCCCAGCATTTT
V: TRBV20-1; D: TRBD1; size: few; J: TRBJ1-3; CDR3: CSARGTGGNTIYF; DNA: TGCAGTGCTAGAGGGACAGGGGGAAACACCATATATTTT
V: TRBV7-8; D: .; size: many; J: TRBJ2-3; CDR3: CASSLQGTDTQYF; DNA: TGTGCCAGCAGCTTGCAGGGGACCGATACGCAGTATTTT
V: TRBV20-1; D: .; size: few; J: TRBJ1-5; CDR3: CSARVAQGGLYSNQPQHF; DNA: TGCAGTGCTAGAGTCGCACAGGGCGGCCTTTATAGCAATCAGCCCCAGCATTTT
V: TRBV7-2; D: .; size: .; J: TRBJ2-7; CDR3: CASSSSREQYF; DNA: TGTGCCAGCAGCTCCTCACGGGAGCAGTACTTC